One and the same sample provided the 19 T cell receptor beta chains below, sequenced in a study of T cells after yellow fever vaccination. Each CDR3 protein gets one entry after TCRdb re-called the 5' RACE reads with MiXCR. Found here are 300,000 to 400,000 distinct CDR3 sequences, around 12% of them singletons; the top ten hold 2.5% to 4%. Sample: CD4+ T cells sorted from PBMCs, taken 15 days after the yellow fever booster vaccination. Receptors originate from a man younger than 35 who received the YFV17D yellow fever vaccine.

Many counts were recorded for this clonotype. This rearrangement joins TRBV29-1 to TRBJ2-5; 10 bases map to TRBD1. The length of the CDR3 is 13 residues. Germline V gene sequence: CDR1 SQVTM, CDR2 ANQGSEA. After removal of 7 bases from V and 6 bases from J, the junction contained 8 bases not matched to a gene. CDR3 DNA: TGCAGCGCAGCGGACAGGGGGAGTCAGACCCAGTACTTC. It specifies CSAADRGSQTQYF.

The V call is TRBV6-6, the J call TRBJ2-3, with D uncertain. This CDR3 spans 14 amino acids. Germline CDR1 is MNHNY and CDR2 is SVGAGI (reference sequence). The ends were cut back, 6 bases at V and 0 bases at J, with 10 bases in the middle. CDR3 DNA sequence: TGTGCCAGCAGGTGGCAGGTTAGCACAGATACGCAGTATTTT. It yields the protein CASRWQVSTDTQYF.

The chain has TRBV5-1 and TRBJ2-5; 11 positions match TRBD2. This CDR3 has 15 residues. Losses at the gene ends were 6 bases for V and 7 bases for J; bases not matched to a gene: 11. CDR1 and CDR2 from the germline V gene are SGHRS and YFSETQ. The CDR3, as DNA: TGCGCCAGCACCAGGACTAGCGGGCCATTTGGGACCCAGTACTTC. Translated: CASTRTSGPFGTQYF.

This clonotype showed up just a few times. In DNA, the CDR3 is TGTGCTAGTGGTCCCCCGGGGGGGGCCTACAATGAGCAGTTCTTC. This sequence encodes CASGPPGGAYNEQFF. The chain combines TRBV12-5 with TRBJ2-1; TRBD2 aligns across 8 bases. The CDR3 runs 15 residues. Germline V gene lookup returns CDR1 LGHNT and CDR2 FRNRAP. J gave up 2 bases and V 5 bases, and 5 bases lay outside the gene matches. Supplemented by reference TRBV12-5 and TRBJ2-1, the full variable domain reads DARVTQTPRHKVTEMGQEVTMRCQPILGHNTVFWYRQTMMQGLELLAYFRNRAPLDDSGMPKDRFSAEMPDATLATLKIQPSEPRDSAVYFCASGPPGGAYNEQFFGPGTRLTVL.

This clonotype has a handful of counts. This chain connects TRBV6-5 to TRBJ2-1, with TRBD2 matching 11 bases. Germline lookup yields CDR1 MNHEY and CDR2 SVGAGI. The junction had 13 bases not matched to a gene; V was cut back by 6 bases and J by 9 bases. The CDR3 contains 16 residues. CDR3 nucleotide sequence: TGTGCCAGCAGCCCCACGACTAGCGGGGTGGTAAGTGAGCAGTTCTTC. Residues: CASSPTTSGVVSEQFF.

This clonotype was recorded a few times. The V and J genes are TRBV7-8 and TRBJ2-2; the D gene is possibly TRBD1 (6 bases). The CDR3 loop spans 16 amino acids. V was trimmed by 4 bases and J by 1 base, leaving 13 bases between them. Germline V gene data show CDR1 as SGHVS and CDR2 as FQNEAQ. The CDR3 is CASSSLSRGNTGELFF. CDR3 in DNA: TGTGCCAGCAGCTCCCTAAGCAGGGGGAACACCGGGGAGCTGTTTTTT.

This clonotype was seen more than once but under ten times. This chain links TRBV12-3 or TRBV12-4 with TRBJ2-1, with 12 bases identical to TRBD2. With V trimmed by 6 bases and J by 4 bases, 1 base remained unmatched. This CDR3 spans 14 amino acids. The CDR3 here is CASRTSGGYNEQFF. CDR3 coding DNA: TGTGCCAGCAGAACTAGCGGGGGGTACAATGAGCAGTTCTTC.

V gene TRBV6-2 or TRBV6-3 combines with J gene TRBJ2-1, with D perhaps matching TRBD2 (5 bases). The CDR3 loop spans 15 amino acids. Trimming left V 2 bases short and J 7 bases short, with 15 bases between. Germline CDR1 is MNHEY and CDR2 is SVGEGT. CDR3 sequence (DNA): TGTGCCAGCAGTTACACCAACCAACCGGGGAATGAGCAGTTCTTC. It encodes CASSYTNQPGNEQFF.

This clonotype was counted between two and nine times. The chain has TRBV7-2 and TRBJ2-1; 11 nucleotides line up with TRBD2. Germline V gives CDR1 SGHTA, CDR2 FQGNSA. V shed 8 bases and J 8 bases; nucleotides not matched to a gene: 17. The CDR3 contains 17 residues. The CDR3 here is CASETSGGYRGRDEQFF. The CDR3 DNA is TGTGCCAGCGAAACTAGCGGGGGTTACAGGGGGAGGGATGAGCAGTTCTTC.

Only a few counts were recorded for this clonotype. V gene TRBV7-3 combines with J gene TRBJ2-3; TRBD2 matches 8 bases. The germline CDR1 and CDR2 sequences are SGHTA and FQGTGA. The trim removed 4 bases at V and 3 bases at J, leaving 3 bases unmatched. This CDR3 has 14 residues. CDR3 sequence: CASSSGLATDTQYF. CDR3 nucleotide sequence: TGTGCCAGCAGCTCCGGACTAGCAACAGATACGCAGTATTTT.

V gene TRBV5-1 combines with J gene TRBJ1-1; D is ambiguous. This CDR3 region has 13 residues. V lost 0 bases and J 6 bases, leaving 9 bases between the germline ends. Germline V gene sequence: CDR1 SGHRS, CDR2 YFSETQ. CDR3 in DNA: TGCGCCAGCAGCTTGGGGGTTCGGTCTGAAGCTTTCTTT. The encoded protein is CASSLGVRSEAFF.

The V and J genes are TRBV2 and TRBJ2-2; 8 bases are a match to TRBD2. This CDR3 is built from 15 residues. Per the germline V gene, CDR1 is SNHLY and CDR2 is FYNNEI. Trimming at V came to 8 bases and at J to 4 bases, leaving 9 bases not matched to a gene. The CDR3 loop reads CASGVYGGATGELFF. Here the CDR3 DNA reads TGTGCCAGCGGGGTCTACGGGGGGGCCACCGGGGAGCTGTTTTTT.

The genes are TRBV7-2 and TRBJ2-3; tentatively, D is TRBD2 (6 bases). V was trimmed by 5 bases and J by 0 bases, leaving 9 bases between them. The CDR3 totals 14 residues. CDR1 is SGHTA, CDR2 FQGNSA, per germline. The CDR3 DNA reads as TGTGCCAGCAGCGAGGGGACTAGCACAGATACGCAGTATTTT. This gives the protein CASSEGTSTDTQYF.

There are a few counts of this clonotype. The CDR3 is CASSTQDLNTEAFF. Written as DNA, the CDR3 is TGTGCCAGCAGCACCCAAGATTTGAACACTGAAGCTTTCTTT. The chain links TRBV7-9 to TRBJ1-1, with D uncertain. V shed 5 bases and J shed 0 bases, with 10 bases lying between them. This CDR3 has 14 residues. CDR1 and CDR2 (germline): SEHNR, FQNEAQ (reference sequence).

This clonotype was found a few times. The V gene is TRBV5-6, the J gene TRBJ1-2; D gene uncertain. V lost 2 bases to trimming and J lost 8 bases, with 16 bases between them. Germline V lookup: CDR1 SGHDT, CDR2 YYEEEE. The CDR3 consists of 14 residues. CDR3 amino acids: CASSLVELPLGYTF. DNA of the CDR3: TGTGCCAGCAGCTTAGTCGAGCTCCCTCTAGGCTACACCTTC.

This CDR3 is CASISNGNTEAFF. The CDR3 DNA sequence: TGTGCCAGCATCTCAAACGGGAACACTGAAGCTTTCTTT. The genes are TRBV6-6 and TRBJ1-1; D not certain. Germline CDR1 MNHNY, CDR2 SVGAGI (reference sequence). V was shortened by 7 bases and J by 1 base, with 10 bases between the two germline ends. The length of the CDR3 is 13 residues.

The rearrangement joins TRBV7-9 to TRBJ1-4; D is perhaps TRBD1 (5 bases). CDR1 and CDR2 (germline): SEHNR, FQNEAQ (reference sequence). The ends were cut back, 7 bases at V and 5 bases at J, with 14 bases in the middle. The CDR3 runs 14 residues. Here the CDR3 reads CASTPGTANEKLFF. The DNA of the CDR3 is TGTGCCAGCACCCCGGGGACTGCAAATGAAAAACTGTTTTTT.

This clonotype has only a few counts. The chain carries TRBV5-4 and TRBJ2-7, with a tentative D call TRBD2 (5 bases). The CDR3 extends over 13 amino acids. Between the trimmed V and J ends, which lost 3 bases and 5 bases, there was a span of 12 bases. CDR1 is SGHNT, CDR2 YYREEE, per germline (reference sequence). The CDR3 loop reads CASSSGRGNEQYV. The CDR3 nucleotides read TGTGCCAGCAGCTCAGGCCGGGGTAACGAGCAGTACGTC.

This sequence joins TRBV4-3 and TRBJ2-1; D call uncertain. V lost 0 bases to trimming and J lost 8 bases, with 11 bases between them. This CDR3 region has 14 residues. Germline values: CDR1 LGHNA, CDR2 YSLEER. The CDR3 region is CASSQETSRDEQFF. In nucleotides, the CDR3 is TGCGCCAGCAGCCAAGAGACGTCCCGAGATGAGCAGTTCTTC.